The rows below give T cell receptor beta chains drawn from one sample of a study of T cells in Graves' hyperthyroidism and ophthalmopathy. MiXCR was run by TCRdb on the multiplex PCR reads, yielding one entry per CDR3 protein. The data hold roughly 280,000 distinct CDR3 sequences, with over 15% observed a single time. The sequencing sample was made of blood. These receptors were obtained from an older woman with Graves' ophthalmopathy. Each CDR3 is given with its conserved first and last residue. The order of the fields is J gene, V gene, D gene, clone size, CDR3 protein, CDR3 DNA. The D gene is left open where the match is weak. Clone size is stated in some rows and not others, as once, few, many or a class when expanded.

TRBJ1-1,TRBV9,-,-,CASSVAEGMNTEAFF,TGTGCCAGCAGCGTAGCTGAGGGAATGAACACTGAAGCTTTCTTT
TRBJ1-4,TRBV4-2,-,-,CASSQPDGPGGKLFF,TGTGCCAGCAGCCAACCTGACGGCCCTGGCGGAAAACTGTTTTTT
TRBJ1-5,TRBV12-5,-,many,CASGLPTAGGRRNSGGNQPQHF,TGTGCTAGTGGTTTGCCGACCGCCGGGGGACGGCGAAATAGCGGGGGCAATCAGCCCCAGCATTTT
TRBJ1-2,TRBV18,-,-,CASSPTGLGINYGYTF,TGTGCCAGCTCACCAACAGGGCTGGGGATTAACTATGGCTACACCTTC
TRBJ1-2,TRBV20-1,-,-,CSATRSTGGYGYTF,TGCAGTGCCACCCGATCGACGGGGGGCTATGGCTACACCTTC
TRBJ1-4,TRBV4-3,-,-,CASSQDPKGRDYEKLFF,TGCGCCAGCAGCCAAGATCCTAAGGGACGGGACTATGAAAAACTGTTTTTT
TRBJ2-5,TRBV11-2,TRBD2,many,CASSLRREGETQYF,TGTGCCAGCAGCTTAAGGCGGGAGGGAGAGACCCAGTACTTC
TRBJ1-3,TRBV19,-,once,CASGAGLHSGNTIYF,TGTGCCAGTGGAGCCGGGCTCCACTCTGGAAACACCATATATTTT
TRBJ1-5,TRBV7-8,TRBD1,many,CASSFRTGAGGSQHF,TGTGCCAGCAGCTTCAGGACAGGGGCTGGGGGATCCCAGCATTTT
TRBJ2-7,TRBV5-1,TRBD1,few,CASTPGTGFNEQYF,TGCGCCAGCACCCCCGGGACAGGATTTAACGAGCAGTACTTC
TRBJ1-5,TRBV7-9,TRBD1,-,CASSAGTGALANQPQHF,TGTGCCAGCAGCGCCGGGACAGGGGCCCTAGCAAATCAGCCCCAGCATTTT
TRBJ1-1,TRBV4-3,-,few,CASSQDLAGMNTEAFF,TGCGCCAGCAGCCAAGATTTAGCCGGGATGAACACTGAAGCTTTCTTT
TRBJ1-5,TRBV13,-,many,CASSYGHLNQPQHF,TGTGCCAGCAGCTATGGACACCTAAATCAGCCCCAGCATTTT
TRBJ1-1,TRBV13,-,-,CASSLGLGVSEAFF,TGTGCCAGCAGCTTAGGCCTAGGGGTATCCGAAGCTTTCTTT
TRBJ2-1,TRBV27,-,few,CASSQTSVYFCAIRGGRSNEQFF,-
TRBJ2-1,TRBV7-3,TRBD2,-,CASTSGRGHEQFF,TGTGCCAGCACTAGCGGGAGAGGGCATGAGCAGTTCTTC
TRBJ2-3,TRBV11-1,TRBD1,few,CASSPDREDTQYF,TGTGCCAGCAGCCCGGACAGGGAAGATACGCAGTATTTT
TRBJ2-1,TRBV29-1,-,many,CSASEIYNEQFF,TGCAGCGCCTCAGAGATTTACAATGAGCAGTTCTTC
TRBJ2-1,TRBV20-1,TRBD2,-,CSAAPGTSGSSYNEQFF,TGCAGTGCTGCCCCCGGGACTAGCGGAAGCTCCTACAATGAGCAGTTCTTC
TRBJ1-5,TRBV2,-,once,CASSEARQDNQPQHF,TGTGCCAGCAGTGAAGCACGACAGGACAATCAGCCCCAGCATTTT
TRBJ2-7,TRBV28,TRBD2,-,CASSLALGGSSYEQYF,TGTGCCAGCAGTTTAGCCCTGGGAGGGTCCTCCTACGAGCAGTACTTC
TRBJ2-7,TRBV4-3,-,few,CASSQTGLGEQYF,TGCGCCAGCAGCCAAACAGGGTTGGGCGAGCAGTACTTC
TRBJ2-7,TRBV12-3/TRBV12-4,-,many,CASSLGADRFYEQYF,TGTGCCAGCAGTTTAGGGGCGGATCGCTTCTACGAGCAGTACTTC
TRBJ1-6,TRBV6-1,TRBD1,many,CASSPPGQGGDSPLHF,TGTGCCAGCAGTCCCCCGGGACAGGGAGGGGATTCACCCCTCCACTTT
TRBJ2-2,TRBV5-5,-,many,CASSLEYRVDTGELFF,TGTGCCAGCAGCTTGGAGTACAGGGTGGACACCGGGGAGCTGTTTTTT
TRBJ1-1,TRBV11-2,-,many,CASSTVERGTEAFF,TGTGCCAGCAGCACCGTAGAGAGGGGGACTGAAGCTTTCTTT
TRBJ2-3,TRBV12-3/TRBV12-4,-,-,CASSLSRDTQYF,TGTGCCAGCAGTTTGAGTCGGGATACGCAGTATTTT
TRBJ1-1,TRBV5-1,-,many,CASSFTWDTEAFF,TGCGCCAGCAGCTTCACCTGGGACACTGAAGCTTTCTTT
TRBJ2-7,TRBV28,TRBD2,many,CASRPGGGEQYF,TGTGCCAGCAGACCGGGGGGGGGCGAGCAGTACTTC
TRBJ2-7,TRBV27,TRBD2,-,CASGPTGLAGAFGNEQYF,TGTGCCAGCGGTCCTACGGGACTAGCGGGAGCGTTTGGGAACGAGCAGTACTTC
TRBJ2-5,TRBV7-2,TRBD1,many,CASSTITGGLETQYF,TGTGCCAGCAGCACAATCACAGGGGGCTTGGAGACCCAGTACTTC
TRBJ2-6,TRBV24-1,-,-,CATTDSSGANVLTF,TGTGCCACCACGGATAGCTCTGGGGCCAACGTCCTGACTTTC
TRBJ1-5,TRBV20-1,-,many,CSARIINSNQPQHF,TGCAGTGCTAGAATAATCAATAGCAATCAGCCCCAGCATTTT
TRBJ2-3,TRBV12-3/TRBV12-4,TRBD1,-,CASSLGQTHGDTQYF,TGTGCCAGCAGTCTGGGACAGACGCACGGAGATACGCAGTATTTT
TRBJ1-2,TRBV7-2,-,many,CASSPRQVGYTF,TGTGCCAGCAGCCCCCGGCAGGTTGGCTACACCTTC
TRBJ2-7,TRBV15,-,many,CATSTKTGTNYEQYF,TGTGCCACCAGCACCAAGACAGGTACTAACTACGAGCAGTACTTC
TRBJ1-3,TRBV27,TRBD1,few,CASIQWLGGRQGAGNTIYF,TGTGCCAGCATCCAGTGGTTAGGGGGAAGACAGGGAGCTGGAAACACCATATATTTT
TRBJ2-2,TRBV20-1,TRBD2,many,CSAIGREGPGGELFF,TGCAGTGCTATAGGACGGGAGGGCCCTGGCGGGGAGCTGTTTTTT
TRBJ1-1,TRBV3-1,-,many,CASTTSRGDYEAFF,TGTGCCAGCACCACCTCCAGGGGTGACTATGAAGCTTTCTTT
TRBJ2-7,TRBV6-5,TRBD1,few,CASSYRVSEQGFPYEQYF,TGTGCCAGCAGTTACCGAGTTTCGGAACAGGGGTTCCCCTACGAGCAGTACTTC
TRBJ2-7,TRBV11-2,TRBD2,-,CASSFPGLAGPYEQYF,TGTGCCAGCAGCTTCCCTGGACTAGCGGGGCCCTACGAGCAGTACTTC
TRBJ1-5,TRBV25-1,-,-,CASSDAGTNQPQHF,TGTGCCAGCAGTGACGCGGGTACCAATCAGCCCCAGCATTTT
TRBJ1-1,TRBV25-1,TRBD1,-,CASSEYAGGSTEAFF,TGTGCCAGCAGTGAATACGCAGGGGGGAGCACTGAAGCTTTCTTT
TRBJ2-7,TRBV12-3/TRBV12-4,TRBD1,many,CASSFGQAPLYEQYF,TGTGCCAGCAGTTTCGGACAGGCGCCCCTCTACGAGCAGTACTTC
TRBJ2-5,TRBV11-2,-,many,CASERVGETQYF,TGTGCCAGCGAGCGGGTCGGAGAGACCCAGTACTTC
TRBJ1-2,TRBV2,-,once,CASSGNRVGYGYTF,TGTGCCAGCAGTGGAAACAGGGTTGGCTATGGCTACACCTTC
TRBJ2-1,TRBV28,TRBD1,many,CASSPGTGEYEQFF,TGTGCCAGCAGTCCCGGGACAGGGGAATATGAGCAGTTCTTC
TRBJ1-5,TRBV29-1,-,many,CSVGQNANQPQHF,TGCAGCGTCGGACAGAATGCTAATCAGCCCCAGCATTTT
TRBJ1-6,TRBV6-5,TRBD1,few,CASSYIWKGQDYNSPLHF,TGTGCCAGCAGTTATATATGGAAGGGACAGGATTATAATTCACCCCTCCACTTT
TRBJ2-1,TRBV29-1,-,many,CSVEMVQVFEDEQFF,TGCAGCGTTGAAATGGTCCAGGTGTTTGAGGATGAGCAGTTCTTC
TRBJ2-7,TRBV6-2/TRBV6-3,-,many,CASSSEFLAVEQYF,TGTGCCAGCAGTTCCGAATTTTTGGCCGTCGAGCAGTACTTC